This T cell receptor (beta chain) came from a study of shared clonotypes between healthy human individuals. Adult donors, all healthy and HIV-negative, had no recent acute infections or vaccinations. In the original processing: ImmunoSEQ output lacked quality scores and full-length reads, limiting matched filtering. Clones were sequenced by immunoSEQ multiplex PCR, and TCRdb holds only the in-frame ones, with some missing. V and J calls and clone size are those listed in that table; D and trimming were worked out from the DNA. The repertoire holds around 550,000 clones, around 96% seen once, with roughly 0.06% in the top ten. The V gene lost 4 bases and the J gene lost 5 bases, with 12 bases spanning the gap. The CDR3 totals 13 residues. Germline V CDR1 and CDR2: SGHDT, YYEEEE. Details on this clone: The antigen is not known. This same CDR3 is encoded by further DNA sequences in the sample.

Study results and limitations: The study's rarefaction showed incomplete sorted-subset sequencing despite large depth. Generation of non-shared clonotypes was less probable than generation of clonotypes shared by all four donors.

The TCR originated in a woman aged 25-40 years in good health. This chain links TRBV5-6 with TRBJ1-1, with D perhaps matching TRBD1 (6 bases). Material for sequencing was naive CD4+ T cells sorted from blood. Subset: CD45RA+ positively selected. CDR3 in amino acids: CASSTTGNTEAFF. For the CDR3, the DNA is TGTGCCAGCAGCACCACAGGGAATACTGAAGCTTTCTTT.